These T cell receptor beta chains were read from a single sample in a study of shared clonotypes between healthy human individuals. The repertoire was sequenced with immunoSEQ multiplex PCR; TCRdb's copy has only in-frame clones and lacks some. The sample has 2 million to 2.5 million clones; roughly 90% are singletons. Sequencing input: naive CD4+ T cells from PBMCs. Receptors originate from a man in his late teens or twenties in good health. Some clones in this sample may be carry-over from other donors' samples. The CDR3 runs from the conserved cysteine through the conserved F or W. D genes are given only for firm matches. The listing skips clone size in some rows; elsewhere it reads once, few, many or a size class.

DNA	CDR3	V	D	size	J	length
TGTGCCAGCTCACTTTTTCAGTGGAAACAGGGCTTGGCCACTGAAGCTTTCTTT	CASSLFQWKQGLATEAFF	TRBV18	NA	NA	TRBJ1-1	18
TGTGCCAGCAGCTTACAGGCTAGCGGGAACACAGATACGCAGTATTTT	CASSLQASGNTDTQYF	TRBV7-2	TRBD2	NA	TRBJ2-3	16
TGTGCCAGCAGTCAATTAAGACAGATCGCTGGAAACACCATATATTTT	CASSQLRQIAGNTIYF	TRBV5-6	NA	NA	TRBJ1-3	16
TGTGCCAGCACCCGAATGGAGGGACGGGATGGGACGCGCGAGCAGTACTTC	CASTRMEGRDGTREQYF	TRBV2	NA	NA	TRBJ2-7	17
TGTGCCAGTAGTGGGACTATCCGGGACCCCTTTGAAGCTTTCTTT	CASSGTIRDPFEAFF	TRBV19	NA	NA	TRBJ1-1	15
TGCGCCAGCAGCCGAACAGGGGATCACACTGAAGCTTTCTTT	CASSRTGDHTEAFF	TRBV5-1	TRBD1	NA	TRBJ1-1	14
TGTGCCAGCAGTGAATTGGGGGGCACATCAAACTATGGCTACACCTTC	CASSELGGTSNYGYTF	TRBV6-1	NA	NA	TRBJ1-2	16
TGTGCGCGGAGGGTAGCGAAATGGTATGAGCAGTTCTTC	CARRVAKWYEQFF	TRBV6-1	NA	NA	TRBJ2-1	13
TGCGCCAGCAGCCAAGAGGTACAGGGAAGGAACTATGGCTACACCTTC	CASSQEVQGRNYGYTF	TRBV4-3	NA	NA	TRBJ1-2	16
TGTGCCAGCAGTTTAGCAGGGGGCCATGGCTACACCTTC	CASSLAGGHGYTF	TRBV27	TRBD1	NA	TRBJ1-2	13
TGTGCCAGCGGAGGGGACAGGGCTGGCACAGATACGCAGTATTTT	CASGGDRAGTDTQYF	TRBV27	TRBD1	NA	TRBJ2-3	15
TGTGCCAGCAGCTTAGTTCGGCAGGGCTACGAGCAGTACTTC	CASSLVRQGYEQYF	TRBV7-2	NA	NA	TRBJ2-7	14
TGTGCCAGCAGTCCCCCGGGGTATGGCTACACCTTC	CASSPPGYGYTF	TRBV28	NA	NA	TRBJ1-2	12
TGTGCCACCAGGACAGGTCCGAATGAAAAACTGTTTTTT	CATRTGPNEKLFF	TRBV6-5	TRBD1	NA	TRBJ1-4	13
TGTGCCAGCAGCGTAAGCCGGGAGGCCTACGAGCAGTACTTC	CASSVSREAYEQYF	TRBV9	TRBD2	NA	TRBJ2-7	14
TGTGCCAGCAGCAGGCTCGGTCGGGTCACTGAAGCTTTCTTT	CASSRLGRVTEAFF	TRBV5-6	NA	NA	TRBJ1-1	14
TGTGCCAGCAGTTTTGAAGGAACTGAAGCTTTCTTT	CASSFEGTEAFF	TRBV28	NA	NA	TRBJ1-1	12
TGTGCCTGGGAACCGGACTCAATCAAGGGGGTCGATACGCAGTATTTT	CAWEPDSIKGVDTQYF	TRBV30	NA	NA	TRBJ2-3	16
TGTGCCAGCAGCTTCGCTAAGGAGACCCAGTACTTC	CASSFAKETQYF	TRBV7-2	NA	NA	TRBJ2-5	12
TGTGCCAGCAGTTCGGGACCGCTAAGGGAGACCCAGTACTTC	CASSSGPLRETQYF	TRBV27	NA	NA	TRBJ2-5	14
TGTGCCAGCAGCTTATCCCAGCCCCTCTACGAGCAGTACTTC	CASSLSQPLYEQYF	TRBV11-2	NA	NA	TRBJ2-7	14
TGTGCCAGCAGTTCCCAGGACCGTTATGGCTACACCTTC	CASSSQDRYGYTF	TRBV28	NA	few	TRBJ1-2	13
TGTGCCAGCTCATCACGGGACATCTCTGGAAACACCATATATTTT	CASSSRDISGNTIYF	TRBV18	NA	NA	TRBJ1-3	15
TGTGCCAGCGGAACGACAGGTTACACAGATACGCAGTATTTT	CASGTTGYTDTQYF	TRBV28	NA	NA	TRBJ2-3	14
TGTGCCAGCAGCTTGACGGGAGCAGATACGCAGTATTTT	CASSLTGADTQYF	TRBV11-2	NA	NA	TRBJ2-3	13
TGTGCCTGGAGTGTTGGGGGTAGCGGGAACAATGAGCAGTTCTTC	CAWSVGGSGNNEQFF	TRBV30	TRBD2	NA	TRBJ2-1	15
TGTGCCTGGAGTGCGGGCCAGGGGCCCCAGCATTTT	CAWSAGQGPQHF	TRBV30	NA	NA	TRBJ1-5	12
TGTGCCAGCAGTGAATCGGCGAGACCCTTCAAGGGCGGGCAGTTCTTC	CASSESARPFKGGQFF	TRBV6-1	NA	once	TRBJ2-1	16
TGTGCCAGCAGTCCGGCCCGGGGGAAGGGCACCGGGGAGCTGTTTTTT	CASSPARGKGTGELFF	TRBV27	NA	NA	TRBJ2-2	16
TGTGCCAGCGCCGAGGTAGGGGGAGGGCAGGTAGATACGCAGTATTTT	CASAEVGGGQVDTQYF	TRBV4-2	NA	NA	TRBJ2-3	16
TGTGCCAGCAGCTTTACAGGGGCGTCAGATACGCAGTATTTT	CASSFTGASDTQYF	TRBV7-9	TRBD1	NA	TRBJ2-3	14
TGTGCCAGCAGTTACTCAGGTAGCGGGAAAGGGAATGAGCAGTTCTTC	CASSYSGSGKGNEQFF	TRBV6-5	TRBD2	NA	TRBJ2-1	16
TGTGCCAGTTCCCCTGGGACAGGGGGCACTGAAGCTTTCTTT	CASSPGTGGTEAFF	TRBV7-2	TRBD1	NA	TRBJ1-1	14
TGCGCCAGCAGCTACACGGCTTCAGGAGAAAAACTGTTTTTT	CASSYTASGEKLFF	TRBV5-1	NA	NA	TRBJ1-4	14
TGTGCCTGGAGTGGAGGACAGGGGGCTAATGAAAAACTGTTTTTT	CAWSGGQGANEKLFF	TRBV30	TRBD1	NA	TRBJ1-4	15
TGTGCCAGTAGTATAGATTGGTACCAAGAGACCCAGTACTTC	CASSIDWYQETQYF	TRBV19	NA	NA	TRBJ2-5	14
TGTGCCAGCACCACTGCTCCGGGGAACCAGCCCCAGCATTTT	CASTTAPGNQPQHF	TRBV7-2	NA	NA	TRBJ1-5	14
TGTGCCAGCTCACCGGGGACGCGCGGTTACGAGCAGTACTTC	CASSPGTRGYEQYF	TRBV18	NA	NA	TRBJ2-7	14
TGTGCCAGCAGTGGTTTCAGGGGTAGGAAAAACAATGAGCAGTTCTTC	CASSGFRGRKNNEQFF	TRBV28	NA	NA	TRBJ2-1	16
TGTGCCAGCAGCTTAATGGCAGGGGGCTACTATGGCTACACCTTC	CASSLMAGGYYGYTF	TRBV7-6	TRBD1	few	TRBJ1-2	15
TGTGCCAGCAGTGAAAGATGGCTAGACTACAATGAGCAGTTCTTC	CASSERWLDYNEQFF	TRBV9	NA	once	TRBJ2-1	15
TGTGCCAGCAGTAAGGGACTAGCGGGAATAAGTGAGCAGTTCTTC	CASSKGLAGISEQFF	TRBV6-1	TRBD2	NA	TRBJ2-1	15
TGTGCCAGCAGTTTGCCCCGAGGATCCGGCAATCAGCCCCAGCATTTT	CASSLPRGSGNQPQHF	TRBV28	NA	NA	TRBJ1-5	16
TGTGCCAGCAGTTACCGGACAGGGGATATTGGCTACACCTTC	CASSYRTGDIGYTF	TRBV6-5	TRBD1	once	TRBJ1-2	14
TGCAGCGCGAGAACAGGGGAAAAACTGTTTTTT	CSARTGEKLFF	TRBV29-1	NA	NA	TRBJ1-4	11
TGTGCCAGCAGCCCGGGCGGGGGCACAGATACGCAGTATTTT	CASSPGGGTDTQYF	TRBV7-8	NA	NA	TRBJ2-3	14
TGTGCCAGCAGCTTGGCGCCCCGCCGGGAGGGGGTGGACGAGCAGTACTTC	CASSLAPRREGVDEQYF	TRBV5-4	TRBD2	NA	TRBJ2-7	17
TGTGCCAGCAGGAAGACAATTTACGAGCAGTACTTC	CASRKTIYEQYF	TRBV11-2	NA	NA	TRBJ2-7	12